The entry below gives a single T cell receptor (beta chain) sequence along with its context. The table lists this clone with a few counts. Per-base quality was not reported, and no clone a single base away is much larger than it. The sample's time point, from its label and the paper: cells obtained before transplantation from donor or recipient. In mixed lymphocyte reactions, 200,000 CFSE-labeled pre-transplant responders were plated with 200,000 irradiated violet-dye-labeled stimulators and cultured for around 6 days. Proliferating CD3+CD4+CFSE-low and CD3+CD8+CFSE-low responder cells were FACS-sorted on a BD Influx sorter after the mixed lymphocyte reaction. The source of the sample is a study of graft-versus-host responses after intestinal transplantation (dated by TCRdb to about 2021). For the wider study: Multivisceral, liver-intestinal, or isolated intestinal transplants were received by the recipients. Anti-thymocyte globulin induction was given to all recipients, followed by maintenance tacrolimus and steroids for about 3 years. Rather than going through the commercial service, samples from a few later patients were sequenced in-house on an Illumina MiSeq and processed with MiXCR. Bulk TCR-beta CDR3 sequencing was used to track graft-versus-host and host-versus-graft alloreactive T cell clones in the graft, circulation and bone marrow after intestinal transplantation. Of the approximately 25 intestinal transplant recipients enrolled in the cohort, one of whom was a retransplant, 3 patients without pretransplant specimens were excluded. To identify alloreactive clones, pre-transplant mixed lymphocyte reaction products were sequenced and compared with unstimulated pre-transplant donor and recipient T cells. Donor T cell macrochimerism was defined as a peak of at least 4% donor T cells among recipient peripheral blood mononuclear cells. Overall study outcomes, separate from this receptor: GvH clones were found in recipient bone marrow, and some of the GvH clones appeared earlier in ileal mucosa or blood, which is consistent with an intestinal mucosal origin. In patients with donor T cell macrochimerism, the allografts had high GvH to HvG T cell clonal ratios. The conclusions were limited by the relatively low number and heterogeneity of the intestinal transplant patients. Peak levels of circulating GvH clones were associated with declines in HvG clones early after transplant.

The library was generated by the immunoSEQ multiplex PCR assay. For most patients, genomic DNA was isolated with the Qiagen DNeasy Blood and Tissue Kit and sent frozen to Adaptive Biotechnologies for TCR sequencing. For most patients, genomic DNA was subjected to high-throughput TCR-beta CDR3 sequencing by Adaptive Biotechnologies. In the source study's methods: TCR sequencing data for approximately 17 patients were retrieved from Adaptive's ImmunoSEQ software; a few other patients were processed with MiXCR and VDJtools. To correct CD4 versus CD8 sorting errors, sequences present in both subsets at a frequency ratio below 5:1 were removed. CDR3 nucleotide sequences shared between donor and recipient were removed because their origin could not be assigned. At least 2-fold expansion over unstimulated cells and a minimum CFSE-low frequency of 0.002% (template counts) or 0.001% (read counts) were required for clones to be classified as alloreactive. Clones detected in sequenced pre-transplant spleen, lymph node, or MLR CFSE-low populations of the donor or recipient were defined as mappable. Cumulative frequency of alloreactive clones was calculated as a percentage of all sequences weighted by copy number. TCRdb re-hosts the immuneACCESS table, in-frame sequences only. Its copies lack some clones; in the studies checked, an unresolved V gene accounts for under half of them, and the cause for the rest is not known. Clonal size and the V and J genes are those of that table, whereas D and trimming came from the DNA. The sample table holds some 13,000 clones, of which around 30% were seen once. Of the sample, approximately 2.9% is held by the ten largest clones.

The receptor comes from a human patient who received an intestinal transplant. This material consisted of alloreactive CD8+ T cells from a mixed lymphocyte reaction culture, taken before intestinal transplant. The cell subset or site label corresponds to: CFSE-low proliferating T cells sorted from roughly 6-day pre-transplant mixed lymphocyte reaction (GvH or HvG direction).

The DNA sequence follows: TGTGCCAGTTCCCTCCCAGGCGATACGCAGTATTTT. It codes for CASSLPGDTQYF. The sequence links TRBV5-3 to TRBJ2-3; a confident D gene designation cannot be given. TRBV5-3 is given ORF status, its function remaining uncertain. The V end loses 8 bases and the J end loses 6 bases, and a stretch of 13 bases separates them. Including the terminal cysteine and phenylalanine, the CDR3 comprises 12 residues. The DNA shown is the 36-base CDR3, in frame from base 1.